These 28 T cell receptor beta chains were sequenced from one sample in a study of blood T cell repertoires in COVID-19. TCRdb keeps only in-frame clones here, not all; method: immunoSEQ multiplex PCR. Of about 170,000 clones in the sample, around four fifths were seen once. The material sequenced was PBMCs or T cells enriched from blood (not recorded which). These receptors were collected from a woman aged 45-65 years in a cohort exposed to, infected with or recovered from COVID-19 (not recorded which).

The rearrangement uses TRBV19 and TRBJ1-5; 8 bases fit TRBD1. V was clipped by 5 bases and J by 7 bases; unmatched bases: 7. This CDR3 has 14 amino acids. Germline CDR1 reads LNHDA; CDR2 reads SQIVND (reference sequence). CDR3 coding DNA: TGTGCCAGTAGTTCCAGGACAGGGATGCAGCCCCAGCATTTT. It is translated as CASSSRTGMQPQHF.

This sequence joins TRBV6-5 and TRBJ2-1, with D possibly matching TRBD1 (6 bases). The CDR3 extends over 15 amino acids. V was clipped by 5 bases and J by 0 bases, with 11 bases between them. Germline V gene sequence: CDR1 MNHEY, CDR2 SVGAGI. The CDR3 bases are TGTGCCAGCAGTCACACAGGGTCCTCCTACAATGAGCAGTTCTTC. Its protein is CASSHTGSSYNEQFF.

This chain connects TRBV7-3 to TRBJ1-1; perhaps TRBD1 as D (6 bases). The CDR3 covers 15 residues. Germline loops: CDR1 SGHTA, CDR2 FQGTGA. The germline V and J ends were trimmed by 5 bases and 4 bases, with 17 bases remaining between them. In DNA, the CDR3 is TGTGCCAGCAGCACCCATGGGGGCAGGGCCACTGAAGCTTTCTTT. It encodes CASSTHGGRATEAFF. Based on the CDR3 plus reference TRBV7-3 and TRBJ1-1, the full variable domain is GAGVSQTPSNKVTEKGKYVELRCDPISGHTALYWYRQSLGQGPEFLIYFQGTGAADDSGLPNDRFFAVRPEGSVSTLKIQRTERGDSAVYLCASSTHGGRATEAFFGQGTRLTVV.

This chain joins TRBV6-2 or TRBV6-3 and TRBJ2-7; D possibly corresponds to TRBD1 (5 bases). Per the germline V gene, CDR1 is MNHEY and CDR2 is SVGEGT. This CDR3 contains 13 residues. V was clipped by 2 bases and J by 3 bases, with 8 bases between them. The CDR3 sequence is CASSYLGHYEQYF. The CDR3 coding sequence is TGTGCCAGCAGTTACCTCGGACACTACGAGCAGTACTTC.

V is TRBV7-2 and J is TRBJ2-1; a possible D gene is TRBD1 (5 bases). This CDR3 is 12 amino acids long. Trimming took off 5 bases at V and 7 bases at J, with 9 bases between the two ends. Germline V CDR1 and CDR2: SGHTA, FQGNSA. The CDR3 loop is CASSRGVNEQFF. The CDR3 DNA sequence: TGTGCCAGCAGCAGGGGTGTAAATGAGCAGTTCTTC.

The gene calls are TRBV27 and TRBJ2-2; no clear D gene. The CDR3 length is 17 residues. The V end lost 5 bases, the J end lost 2 bases, and 18 bases lay between the germline ends. In germline, CDR1 is MNHEY, CDR2 SMNVEV (reference sequence). The CDR3 sequence is CASSLLEDHLNTGELFF. The CDR3 bases are TGTGCCAGCAGTCTCCTAGAAGACCACCTTAACACCGGGGAGCTGTTTTTT.

This chain links TRBV19 with TRBJ1-5, with D uncertain. The CDR3 consists of 13 residues. In germline, CDR1 is LNHDA, CDR2 SQIVND (reference sequence). The V gene lost 0 bases and the J gene lost 5 bases, with 5 bases spanning the gap. The CDR3 nucleotides read TGTGCCAGTAGTATAGAGGGCTATCAGCCCCAGCATTTT. It is translated as CASSIEGYQPQHF.

The gene calls are TRBV27 and TRBJ2-6, with a possible D match to TRBD2 (7 bases). V gave up 4 bases and J gave up 3 bases, with 19 bases separating them. Germline CDR1 is MNHEY and CDR2 is SMNVEV (reference sequence). The CDR3 contains 18 residues. The CDR3 DNA reads TGTGCCAGCAGTTCCCCGGGGGGACATTTTCTTGGGGCCAACGTCCTGACTTTC. Translated, it gives CASSSPGGHFLGANVLTF.

V and J are TRBV19 and TRBJ1-6; the D is unclear. Deletions cut 4 bases from V and 11 bases from J, with 9 bases between. From germline, CDR1 is LNHDA and CDR2 SQIVND (reference sequence). The CDR3 spans 12 residues. Here the CDR3 reads CASSTQVPPLHF. The CDR3 nucleotides are TGTGCCAGTAGTACCCAGGTGCCACCCCTCCACTTT.

The genes are TRBV5-1 and TRBJ1-1, with 7 nucleotides matching TRBD1. The CDR3 extends over 13 amino acids. J lost 4 bases, V lost 4 bases, and 4 bases had no gene match. Germline-derived CDR1 and CDR2 are SGHRS and YFSETQ. In DNA, the CDR3 is TGCGCCAGCAGCCCCGACAGGGTCACTGAAGCTTTCTTT. Its protein product is CASSPDRVTEAFF.

The chain is built from TRBV7-2 and TRBJ1-6, with D unclear. The germline V and J ends were trimmed by 1 base and 3 bases, with 13 bases remaining between them. The CDR3 sequence is 17 residues long. Germline V gene lookup returns CDR1 SGHTA and CDR2 FQGNSA. CDR3 amino acids: CASSLERVLSYNSPLHF. CDR3 DNA: TGTGCCAGCAGCTTAGAACGGGTTTTGAGCTATAATTCACCCCTCCACTTT.

This clone was counted only a few times. The chain combines TRBV20-1 with TRBJ1-6; a possible D gene is TRBD1 (5 bases). The germline V gene encodes CDR1 DFQATT and CDR2 SNEGSKA (reference sequence). The CDR3 is 15 amino acids. Trimming removed 3 bases from V and 13 bases from J, with 22 bases in between. The DNA of the CDR3 is TGCAGTGCTAGTAGTATCGACAGCGGGGCAGCGCCCCTCCACTTT. The encoded protein is CSASSIDSGAAPLHF.

This clone was counted between two and nine times. The chain has TRBV28 and TRBJ2-3; possibly TRBD2 for D (5 bases). V was clipped by 3 bases and J by 7 bases, with 8 bases between them. The CDR3 loop spans 12 amino acids. CDR1 is MDHEN and CDR2 is SYDVKM in the germline V gene. Here the CDR3 DNA reads TGTGCCAGCAGTTTGGAGCGGAATACGCAGTATTTT. It is translated as CASSLERNTQYF. Full variable domain (rest looked up from reference TRBV28 and TRBJ2-3): DVKVTQSSRYLVKRTGEKVFLECVQDMDHENMFWYRQDPGLGLRLIYFSYDVKMKEKGDIPEGYSVSREKKERFSLILESASTNQTSMYLCASSLERNTQYFGPGTRLTVL.

The chain recombines TRBV7-2 with TRBJ1-1; D gene ambiguous. CDR3 size: 13 residues. The ends were cut back, 1 base at V and 6 bases at J, with 9 bases in the middle. Germline-derived CDR1 and CDR2 are SGHTA and FQGNSA. The CDR3 region has the DNA TGTGCCAGCAGCTTAGACGGGGTAGCTGAAGCTTTCTTT. Residues: CASSLDGVAEAFF. The full variable domain, completed using reference TRBV7-2 and TRBJ1-1, is GAGVSQSPSNKVTEKGKDVELRCDPISGHTALYWYRQSLGQGLEFLIYFQGNSAPDKSGLPSDRFSAERTGGSVSTLTIQRTQQEDSAVYLCASSLDGVAEAFFGQGTRLTVV.

CDR3 amino acids: CASSLAGEDSNQPQHF. The CDR3 DNA reads TGCGCCAGCAGCTTGGCTGGGGAGGATAGCAATCAGCCCCAGCATTTT. This rearrangement joins TRBV5-1 to TRBJ1-5; D uncertain. V lost 0 bases and J lost 0, with 10 bases in between. This CDR3 region has 16 residues. Germline lookup yields CDR1 SGHRS and CDR2 YFSETQ.

The chain recombines TRBV19 with TRBJ1-5, with TRBD1 identical over 7 bases. Germline values: CDR1 LNHDA, CDR2 SQIVND (reference sequence). This CDR3 contains 14 residues. Germline trimming cut 6 bases from V and 3 bases from J; bases unmatched to any gene: 5. The CDR3 spells CASRRQGNNQPQHF. The DNA of the CDR3 is TGTGCCAGTAGACGACAGGGTAACAATCAGCCCCAGCATTTT.

The chain has TRBV15 and TRBJ2-7; TRBD1 matches 8 bases. This CDR3 has 15 residues. J was trimmed by 5 bases and V by 5 bases; bases with no gene match: 11. CDR1 LNHNV and CDR2 YYDKDF come from the germline V gene (reference sequence). CDR3 sequence reads: CATSLTHGQGDEQYF. CDR3 bases: TGTGCCACCAGCCTTACCCACGGACAGGGTGACGAGCAGTACTTC.

V usage is TRBV4-3 and J usage is TRBJ2-5, with TRBD1 matching 8 bases. The CDR3 extends over 19 amino acids. Germline CDR1 is LGHNA and CDR2 is YSLEER. The J segment lost 0 bases and the V segment lost 0 bases, leaving 12 bases of the junction unmatched. The CDR3 region is CASSQDLGLTGENQETQYF. CDR3 DNA: TGCGCCAGCAGCCAAGATTTAGGGTTGACAGGGGAGAACCAAGAGACCCAGTACTTC.

The sample holds a few counts of this clone. This chain uses TRBV5-1 with TRBJ1-1; 10 bases fit TRBD1. The V gene end was trimmed by 4 bases and the J gene end by 4 bases; junction bases not matched to a gene: 7. CDR3 length: 15 amino acids. Germline V gene data show CDR1 as SGHRS and CDR2 as YFSETQ. This CDR3 is CASSPGDRGSTEAFF. The CDR3 DNA sequence: TGCGCCAGCAGCCCGGGGGACAGGGGAAGCACTGAAGCTTTCTTT.

V usage is TRBV2 and J usage is TRBJ1-1; a possible D gene is TRBD1 (6 bases). Germline values: CDR1 SNHLY, CDR2 FYNNEI. V lost 0 bases and J 5 bases, leaving 13 bases between the germline ends. CDR3 length: 15 residues. CDR3 in amino acids: CASSEALRGRTEAFF. CDR3 coding DNA: TGTGCCAGCAGTGAAGCGCTTAGGGGGAGAACTGAAGCTTTCTTT.

The gene calls are TRBV5-1 and TRBJ2-3, with 7 positions matching TRBD2. Per the germline V gene, CDR1 is SGHRS and CDR2 is YFSETQ. V trimming: 6 bases; J trimming: 2 bases; junction bases outside the gene matches: 12. The length of the CDR3 is 16 residues. CDR3 in amino acids: CASNRGGKINTDTQYF. The CDR3 DNA sequence: TGCGCCAGCAACCGGGGAGGGAAGATAAACACAGATACGCAGTATTTT.

This CDR3 reads CASSPGGLNTEAFF. The CDR3 nucleotides are TGTGCCAGCAGCCCGGGAGGATTGAACACTGAAGCTTTCTTT. The chain is built from TRBV5-6 and TRBJ1-1; D gene uncertain. V was pared by 4 bases and J by 0 bases, with 10 bases between. Germline loops: CDR1 SGHDT, CDR2 YYEEEE. This CDR3 has 14 amino acids.

This chain uses TRBV7-6 with TRBJ2-1; TRBD2 matches 9 bases. V dropped 5 bases and J dropped 3; count of bases not matched to a gene: 5. This CDR3 contains 15 residues. Germline CDR1 is SGHVS and CDR2 is FNYEAQ. The CDR3 bases are TGTGCCAGCAGCACCATGACTAGCGGCTACAATGAGCAGTTCTTC. Its translation: CASSTMTSGYNEQFF.

The chain carries TRBV28 and TRBJ2-1; 9 positions agree with TRBD2. This CDR3 spans 14 amino acids. CDR1 is MDHEN, CDR2 SYDVKM, per germline. V was pared by 3 bases and J by 10 bases, with 7 bases of the junction left unmatched. DNA of the CDR3: TGTGCCAGCAGTTTTGGCGGGAGGGCCGGGGAGCAGTTCTTC. This sequence encodes CASSFGGRAGEQFF. Combining the CDR3 with reference TRBV28 and TRBJ2-1 gives the whole variable domain DVKVTQSSRYLVKRTGEKVFLECVQDMDHENMFWYRQDPGLGLRLIYFSYDVKMKEKGDIPEGYSVSREKKERFSLILESASTNQTSMYLCASSFGGRAGEQFFGPGTRLTVL.

The V and J genes are TRBV7-5 and TRBJ2-7; the table's D gene call, TRBD1, was not cross checked with the DNA. TRBV7-5 is given as a pseudogene. The CDR3 loop spans 14 amino acids. CDR3 bases: TGTGCCAGAAGCTTAAAGGGACACTTCTACGAGCAGTACTTC. Protein product: CARSLKGHFYEQYF.

This chain uses TRBV10-3 with TRBJ2-7, with 8 positions matching TRBD1. Germline V CDR1 and CDR2: ENHRY, SYGVKD. Trimming removed 0 bases from V and 0 bases from J; junction bases left unmatched: 4. This CDR3 has 16 residues. The CDR3 nucleotides are TGTGCCATCAGTGAGTCGCAGGGGGCGAACTCCTACGAGCAGTACTTC. Its protein product is CAISESQGANSYEQYF.

The chain recombines TRBV7-9 with TRBJ2-4; D possibly corresponds to TRBD1 (6 bases). The CDR3 spans 16 residues. Between the trimmed V and J ends, which lost 4 bases and 7 bases, there was a span of 20 bases. Looked up from germline, CDR1 is SEHNR and CDR2 is FQNEAQ (reference sequence). The CDR3: CASSSTGQGKGNIQYF. The CDR3 DNA follows: TGTGCCAGCAGCTCTACAGGGCAGGGCAAGGGGAACATTCAGTACTTC.

The chain combines TRBV2 with TRBJ2-7, with 8 bases fitting TRBD2. The CDR3 runs to 14 residues. Germline CDR1 and CDR2: SNHLY and FYNNEI. V trimming: 2 bases; J trimming: 4 bases; junction bases outside the gene matches: 4. CDR3 sequence (DNA): TGTGCCAGCAGTGAACTAGCGGGTGAATACGAGCAGTACTTC. This sequence encodes CASSELAGEYEQYF.